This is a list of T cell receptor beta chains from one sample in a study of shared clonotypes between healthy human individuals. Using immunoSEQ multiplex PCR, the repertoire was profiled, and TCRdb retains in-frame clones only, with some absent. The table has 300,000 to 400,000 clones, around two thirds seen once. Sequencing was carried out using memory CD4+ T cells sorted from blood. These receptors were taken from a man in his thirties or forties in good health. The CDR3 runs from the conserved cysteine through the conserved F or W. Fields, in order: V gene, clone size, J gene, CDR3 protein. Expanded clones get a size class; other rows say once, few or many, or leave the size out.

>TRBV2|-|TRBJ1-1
CASRGQINTEAFF
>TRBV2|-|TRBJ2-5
CASKKDRGSETQYF
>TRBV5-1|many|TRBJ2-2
CASSSTSGRSGELFF
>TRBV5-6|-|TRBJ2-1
CASSSSTRSGRSYNEQFF
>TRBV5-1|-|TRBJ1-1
CASSKRVPTQMNTEAFF
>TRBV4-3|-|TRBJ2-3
CASSQDISGAHIGTQYF
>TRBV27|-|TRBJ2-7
CASSLSSRTEDYEQYF
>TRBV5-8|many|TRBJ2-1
CASAPAGIYEQFF
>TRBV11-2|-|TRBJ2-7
CASSLVAGGGQYF
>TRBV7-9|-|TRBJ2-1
CASSSNRDSGEQFF
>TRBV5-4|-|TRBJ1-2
CASSRTSGANYGYTF
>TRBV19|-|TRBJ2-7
CASSRLSAGIDEQYF
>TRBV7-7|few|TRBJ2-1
CASSLGQGSYNEQFF
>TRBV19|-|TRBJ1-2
CASKVIGNYGYTF
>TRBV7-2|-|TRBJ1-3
CASSFTSSGNTIYF
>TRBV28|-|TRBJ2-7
CASSLTPDSHEQYF
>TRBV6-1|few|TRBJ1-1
CARSDVGGGTEAFF
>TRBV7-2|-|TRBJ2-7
CASSLEPGLNYEQYF
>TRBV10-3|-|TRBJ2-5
CAISESRSSETQYF
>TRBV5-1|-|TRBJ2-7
CASSIQGGLGPSEQYF
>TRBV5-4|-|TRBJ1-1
CASSLQPTGQNTEAFF
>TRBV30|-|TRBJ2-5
CAWSGQQETQYF